The T cell receptor beta chain described here comes from a study of T cells in Graves' hyperthyroidism and ophthalmopathy (dated by TCRdb to the late 2010s). Regarding the study in general: Peripheral blood samples were taken at initial diagnosis, before any treatment was given. In addition, the study compared T-cell repertoires in thyroid tissue and in blood from roughly six Graves' hyperthyroidism patients. TCR V-J signatures able to tell the groups apart were searched for in a discovery cohort of 90 to 100 patients, of whom about 40 had Graves' ophthalmopathy and roughly 58 had stable Graves' hyperthyroidism. Whether ophthalmopathy could be predicted prospectively was tested in an independent validation cohort made up of 18 to 20 hyperthyroidism patients plus 17 patients who later progressed to ophthalmopathy. TCR Vbeta CDR3 sequencing of approximately 140 peripheral blood samples (over 40 ophthalmopathy, 75 to 85 hyperthyroidism and some 17 progressor patients) is reported in the paper. The 75 to 100 discovery patients were randomly split 7:3 into training and test sets. After sampling, hyperthyroidism patients received methimazole starting at 30 mg daily, and ophthalmopathy patients received high-dose intravenous methylprednisolone.

The TCR beta CDR3 regions were amplified from the RNA transcripts. For the first round of RT-PCR on the TCR CDR3, the HTBI primer set was used together with the Qiagen OneStep RT-PCR kit. Libraries were constructed in a second round of multiplex PCR, after which size selection and purification were performed. Sequencing of the libraries was done on an Illumina HiSeq2000 using paired-end 100 bp reads. The authors' pipeline ran thus. Raw data were processed with SOAPnuke, discarding reads with adapters, uncalled bases, mean Phred below 15, or no exact constant-primer or identifier match. COPE v1.2.5 was used to merge high-quality paired reads, and clonotypes were defined as unique nucleotide sequences. MiTCR v1.1 was used to align the clonotypes against IMGT TRBV, TRBD and TRBJ reference segments. The analysis included only V-J combinations with a frequency above 0.0001, which together covered approximately 99% of the repertoires. A TCS score was defined as the ratio between F50 (clonal expansion) and ExV (chaos), using BLOSUM62-based TCRdist between CDR3 peptides within each V-J. Welch's t-statistics and random forest reduced 500 to 550 V-J features to 10 to 15, which were used in a naive Bayes classifier (R e1071). TCRdb applied fastp at Q25 and MiXCR to the public reads, then kept only in-frame beta chains. Duplicate CDR3 protein sequences are folded into a single record with the most common DNA and genes. For this entry, the V and J calls and clone size follow TCRdb and not the study's own pipeline. This sample gives 460,000 or so distinct CDR3 sequences in total; around 14% of them show up just once. The ten top clones hold less than 20% of the sample.

The table lists this clonotype with many counts. Its binding antigen is unknown. No quality values exist for individual bases; no much larger clone is one base distant. What the authors observed across the whole study: Ophthalmopathy was separated from stable hyperthyroidism by a 13 V-J signature model, with over 85% sensitivity and 81% to 82% specificity obtained in cross-validation and 80%/75% obtained in testing. In validation, the model predicted progression to ophthalmopathy with over 65% sensitivity and less than 80% specificity, a median of roughly seven months before onset. Sample size was not statistically predetermined, and investigators were not blinded to group allocation. Most expanded thyroid clonotypes (frequency above 0.001) were also found in blood, which suggests that blood repertoires may mirror thyroid immune responses.

CDR1 SGDLS and CDR2 YYNGEE are derived from the germline V gene. The CDR3, cysteine through phenylalanine, is 16 amino acids long. The entry retains the CDR3 DNA only, 48 bases that are in frame from base 1. V gives up 4 bases and J gives up 3 bases, and the segment between their germline ends measures 20 bases. Stable Graves' hyperthyroidism was defined as the absence of progression to ophthalmopathy over 18 months of follow-up. The hyperthyroidism patients were between 18 and 65 years old and newly diagnosed, with a disease duration of less than 2 months. The study excluded patients with uncontrolled infections, other autoimmune diseases, pregnancy or lactation. Clinical symptoms, serum thyroxine and TRAb, thyroid ultrasound, and orbital computed tomography formed the basis for the diagnoses. PBMCs were separated from roughly 9.6 ml of fresh peripheral blood using Ficoll-Paque density gradient centrifugation. Trizol reagent was used to extract total RNA, and RNA quality was then checked on an Agilent 2100 Bioanalyzer.

This TCR derives from a woman between 18 and 29 years old with Graves' hyperthyroidism. The V and J segments used are TRBV9 and TRBJ2-7; the D gene is perhaps TRBD2, on 5 matching bases. The specimen was blood. Read as DNA, the sequence is TGTGCCAGCAGCCCCGGGTTCTCGCGGGCACACTACGAGCAGTACTTC. Translated, it reads CASSPGFSRAHYEQYF. With the portions outside the CDR3 filled from the reference TRBV9 and TRBJ2-7 genes, the complete variable region becomes DSGVTQTPKHLITATGQRVTLRCSPRSGDLSVYWYQQSLDQGLQFLIQYYNGEERAKGNILERFSAQQFPDLHSELNLSSLELGDSALYFCASSPGFSRAHYEQYFGPGTRLTVT.